Below, one T cell receptor beta chain is given with its context. Its antigen has not been determined. Base-call qualities are not available, and no considerably larger clone is one nucleotide away. This record belongs to a study of blood T cells in healthy people across ages (dated by TCRdb to about 2015). Study-level background: In model experiments, template switching captured about one uniquely barcoded TCR beta cDNA molecule for every two T cells. Using deep sequencing normalized with unique cDNA molecular identifiers, the study measured how TCR beta repertoire diversity changes with age. The donors were split into four age groups: young (average 16 years), middle-aged (roughly 39), aged (roughly 60) and long-lived (over 75). To avoid experimental bias, donors of different ages were randomly spread across the sequencing lanes. The study analyzed two additional independent replicas of 1 million unique cDNA reads from the same blood draw for two donors, one aged 18 to 29 and one aged 80 or older. Study-wide findings and limitations: Compared with the aged group, more naive CD4+ T cells, fewer expanded clones and increased TCR diversity were shown by the long-lived group, suggesting age selection. Because donor CMV infection status was unknown, age-related changes in expanded clonotypes were potentially confounded. Conclusive comparison of naive and antigen-experienced compartments was prevented by the profiling of bulk unsorted PBMCs. Estimates of total diversity based on one million sequenced T cells were considered lower bounds and underestimates. Observed TCR beta diversity per million T cells fell roughly linearly with age, and a significant reduction was already apparent by age around 40. Observed TCR beta diversity correlated strongly with the percentage of naive T cells measured by flow cytometry.

The library was made by 5' RACE. Sequenced using an Illumina HiSeq 2500. The second PCR ran for roughly 6 to 11 cycles and used a J-beta primer mix along with a sample-barcoded 5' primer. A template-switch 5' adaptor carrying 12 random nucleotides introduced a unique molecular identifier onto each TCR beta cDNA molecule. Each sample yielded at least 2.5 million CDR3-containing paired-end reads. First-strand cDNA synthesis was performed from all RNA using the Mint cDNA synthesis kit, with priming by a TRBC-specific oligonucleotide. Following uracil-DNA glycosylase treatment, all cDNA underwent a first 18-cycle PCR with the universal primers M1SS and BC2_uni_R. Regarding the original processing steps: Normalization of each sample was performed by random selection of 1 million high-quality reads, each carrying a distinct molecular identifier. Instead of being binned into consensus sequences, reads that shared molecular identifiers were thrown out. CDR3 identification, clonotype clustering and error correction used MiTCR with a Q25 quality threshold and the strictest error-elimination algorithm. A nonparametric unseen species model with Euler transformation was used to estimate lower-bound total TCR beta diversity. TCRdb reworked the public reads: Q25 trimming with fastp, MiXCR clone assembly, productive beta chains retained. Every distinct CDR3 protein forms one entry, paired with its most common genes and DNA. The V and J calls here are based on TCRdb, not the publication. The table for this sample lists about 1.7 million distinct CDR3 sequences; roughly 27% of them were counted only once. The ten largest clones add up to about 8% of the sample.

Donors were 39 systemically healthy Caucasian individuals from Russia aged roughly 6 to 90 years. Around 10 milliliters of peripheral blood were collected from each donor into EDTA-treated Vacutainer tubes. PBMCs were isolated by Ficoll-Paque density-gradient centrifugation, with at least 6.5 million obtained per sample. Trizol reagent was used to extract total RNA from the PBMCs, yielding at least 6 micrograms per sample. Naive CD45RAhigh/CD27high T cell percentages were measured by flow cytometry on a PBMC aliquot from every donor. The sequenced material came from blood. The receptor's source is a woman aged 25-40 years in good health.

This receptor has the CDR3 CASSFTGGLNEQFF. Read as DNA, the sequence is TGTGCCAGCAGTTTCACAGGGGGCCTGAATGAGCAGTTCTTC. The rearrangement joined TRBV28 to TRBJ2-1, with 9 middle bases fitting TRBD1. At the junction V is shortened by 3 bases and J by 7 bases; bases outside the gene matches: 4. Looking up the germline V gene yields CDR1 MDHEN and CDR2 SYDVKM. Taken from cysteine to phenylalanine, the CDR3 has 14 residues. The retained sequence is limited to the CDR3, 42 bases, with the frame set at the first base.